What follows are 7 T cell receptor beta chains derived from one specimen sequenced in a study of regulatory T cells in long-lasting Graves disease. In building TCR beta libraries, iRepertoire HTBI primers were used together with Arm-PCR of CDR3 regions. Via MiXCR, TCRdb re-called the multiplex PCR reads, giving one row per CDR3 protein. Here the sample spans 450,000 to 600,000 distinct CDR3 sequences, about 13% being singletons. The sample's time point: newly diagnosed GD, antithyroid drugs for less than 3 months. From PBMCs, RNA was extracted and then used to make the TCR library. These records were also assigned to another study, of T cells in Graves' hyperthyroidism and ophthalmopathy.

Sequenced material: peripheral blood mononuclear cells (PBMCs), taken at new diagnosis, from a patient treated with antithyroid drugs. The receptors were gathered from a man aged 25-40 years with Graves disease.

In this sample, this clonotype turned up many times. This chain joins TRBV12-5 and TRBJ2-3; 7 nucleotides line up with TRBD2. The CDR3 sequence is 19 residues long. The germline V gene has CDR1 LGHNT and CDR2 FRNRAP. V lost 3 bases to trimming and J lost 7 bases; unmatched junction nucleotides: 22. The CDR3 here is CASGFLPILAVRPSHTQYF. The CDR3, as DNA: TGTGCTAGTGGTTTTCTCCCCATCCTAGCGGTCCGACCCTCCCATACGCAGTATTTT.

This clonotype appeared many times. This sequence joins TRBV7-8 and TRBJ2-1, with D unclear. This CDR3 spans 15 amino acids. Germline CDR1 and CDR2: SGHVS and FQNEAQ. The ends were cut back, 6 bases at V and 0 bases at J, with 12 bases in the middle. The CDR3 protein is CASSPGRSSYNEQFF. CDR3 nucleotides: TGTGCCAGCAGTCCCGGCCGTAGCTCCTACAATGAGCAGTTCTTC.

This clonotype was seen repeatedly, ten times or more. V is TRBV10-3 and J is TRBJ2-7; D may match TRBD1 or TRBD2 (5 bases each). Looked up from germline, CDR1 is ENHRY and CDR2 is SYGVKD. The CDR3 has 14 residues. Trimming stripped 4 bases from V and 7 bases from J, with 17 bases between. The CDR3 nucleotides read TGTGCCATCAGTGTCCGGGACCTTAGTGGGGAGCAGTACTTC. Translation: CAISVRDLSGEQYF.

This clonotype was counted many times. The rearrangement uses TRBV7-9 and TRBJ2-7; D gene unclear. The CDR3 sequence is 12 residues long. In germline, CDR1 is SEHNR, CDR2 FQNEAQ (reference sequence). With 4 bases removed from V and 6 bases from J, the gap between germline ends came to 10 bases. The CDR3 spells CASSYGELEQYF. As DNA, the CDR3 is TGTGCCAGCAGCTATGGTGAACTCGAGCAGTACTTC.

In this sample, this clonotype turned up a few times. The gene calls are TRBV4-1 and TRBJ2-4; 11 nucleotides agree with TRBD2. With V trimmed by 5 bases and J by 1 base, 10 bases remained unmatched. Germline assignment: CDR1 MGHRA and CDR2 YSYEKL. The CDR3 length is 18 residues. CDR3 sequence (DNA): TGCGCCAGCAGCGAAGGATCGGCTAGCGGGAGGGCCAAAAACATTCAGTACTTC. It is translated as CASSEGSASGRAKNIQYF.

This clonotype was picked up many times. The chain has TRBV20-1 and TRBJ2-1, with 7 bases that match TRBD2. V shed 3 bases and J 6 bases; nucleotides not matched to a gene: 8. Germline-derived CDR1 and CDR2 are DFQATT and SNEGSKA (reference sequence). The CDR3 runs 14 residues. The CDR3 reads CSASGGEGRNEQFF. The CDR3 DNA reads TGCAGTGCTAGCGGTGGGGAGGGACGCAATGAGCAGTTCTTC.

This clonotype was seen at least ten times. The chain combines TRBV27 with TRBJ2-7; D call uncertain. V dropped 5 bases and J dropped 1 base, with 12 bases sitting between them. CDR3 length: 14 residues. Looked up from germline, CDR1 is MNHEY and CDR2 is SMNVEV (reference sequence). CDR3 sequence: CASSPRPISYEQYF. The CDR3 coding sequence is TGTGCCAGCAGTCCTAGACCCATATCCTACGAGCAGTACTTC.